Shown below are 32 T cell receptor beta chains from a single sample sequenced in a study of molecular identifiers for immune sequencing clone quantification. MiXCR, run by TCRdb on the PCR reads, gives a single entry per CDR3 protein. Found here are about 320,000 distinct CDR3 sequences, about 20% of them singletons; the top ten hold about 0.79%. Sequenced material: naive CD8+ T cells from blood, with Jurkat cell RNA spiked in. Subset of the sample: FACS-sorted CD8+CD4-CCR7+CD45RA+ naive T cells. The receptors here all came from a human donor in good health. Some libraries in this study had Jurkat cell RNA spiked in.

Only a few counts were recorded for this clonotype. The gene calls are TRBV4-3 and TRBJ2-1, with TRBD1 matching 9 bases. Germline V gives CDR1 LGHNA, CDR2 YSLEER. This CDR3 has 16 amino acids. With 1 base clipped from V and 7 bases from J, the junction kept 8 bases outside the gene matches. DNA for the CDR3: TGCGCCAGCAGCCAAGGAGGGACAGGGCTTTGGAATGAGCAGTTCTTC. Encoded protein: CASSQGGTGLWNEQFF.

This clonotype was seen more than once but under ten times. This chain connects TRBV10-3 to TRBJ2-7, with 7 bases aligning to TRBD1. Germline CDR1 reads ENHRY; CDR2 reads SYGVKD. With 6 bases clipped from V and 1 base from J, the junction kept 6 bases outside the gene matches. The CDR3 sequence is 14 residues long. In DNA form, the CDR3 reads TGTGCCATCAGAGACGGGACAGCATCCTACGAGCAGTACTTC. Protein sequence: CAIRDGTASYEQYF.

There are many counts of this clonotype. The chain links TRBV12-3 or TRBV12-4 to TRBJ2-3; 7 bases fit TRBD1. Trimming at V came to 1 base and at J to 2 bases, leaving 3 bases not matched to a gene. The CDR3 covers 15 residues. The CDR3 sequence: CASSLGTGYTDTQYF. The CDR3 coding sequence is TGTGCCAGCAGTTTAGGGACAGGTTACACAGATACGCAGTATTTT.

This clonotype was found many times. The chain is built from TRBV7-9 and TRBJ1-1; D is unresolved. V shed 2 bases and J shed 0 bases, with 7 bases lying between them. The length of the CDR3 is 14 residues. Per the germline V gene, CDR1 is SEHNR and CDR2 is FQNEAQ (reference sequence). The CDR3 bases are TGTGCCAGCAGCTTAATTTCGGTGAACACTGAAGCTTTCTTT. This sequence encodes CASSLISVNTEAFF.

As to this clonotype: A single base separates this from a much larger clone, so it may be a read error. The chain uses TRBV27 and TRBJ1-5; the D gene is possibly TRBD1 (6 bases). CDR3 size: 14 residues. Germline V gene sequence: CDR1 MNHEY, CDR2 SMNVEV (reference sequence). This CDR3 is CSSSPRQAIKPQHF. The CDR3 nucleotides are TGTTCCAGCAGTCCGCGACAGGCGATAAAGCCCCAGCATTTT.

This clonotype was counted a few times. Compared with germline, one end of the junction differs, possibly owing to a read error. The chain uses TRBV6-5 and TRBJ2-3; TRBD2 might be the D (5 bases). Germline V gene sequence: CDR1 MNHEY, CDR2 SVGAGI. The CDR3 loop spans 15 amino acids. In nucleotides, the CDR3 is TGTGCCAGCAGTTACTCGAAGGCGGGCACAGATGCGCAGTATTTT. Protein sequence: CASSYSKAGTDAQYF.

This clonotype was detected ten times or more. The CDR3 sequence: CASSLEASDTQYF. Here the CDR3 DNA reads TGTGCCAGCAGCTTAGAGGCCTCAGATACGCAGTATTTT. The genes are TRBV7-9 and TRBJ2-3; unclear D gene. The CDR3 covers 13 residues. Trimming took off 1 base at V and 4 bases at J, with 6 bases between the two ends. CDR1 SEHNR and CDR2 FQNEAQ come from the germline V gene (reference sequence). Together with reference TRBV7-9 and TRBJ2-3, the CDR3 gives the full variable domain: DTGVSQNPRHKITKRGQNVTFRCDPISEHNRLYWYRQTLGQGPEFLTYFQNEAQLEKSRLLSDRFSAERPKGSFSTLEIQRTEQGDSAMYLCASSLEASDTQYFGPGTRLTVL.

Concerning this clonotype: Given the absence of the conserved phenylalanine or tryptophan at the CDR3 end, a read error is likely. This sequence joins TRBV9 and TRBJ2-7; TRBD1 aligns across 7 bases. CDR1 and CDR2 from the germline V gene are SGDLS and YYNGEE. The CDR3 has 15 residues. Losses at the gene ends were 0 bases for V and 2 bases for J; bases not matched to a gene: 5. The CDR3 reads CASSVGQGTAYEQYL. CDR3 nucleotide sequence: TGTGCCAGCAGCGTAGGACAGGGTACCGCCTACGAGCAGTACCTC.

This clonotype has only a few counts. The J gene is TRBJ2-5, the V gene TRBV4-1, with 7 bases that match TRBD2. V shed 1 base and J 1 base; nucleotides not matched to a gene: 9. The germline V gene has CDR1 MGHRA and CDR2 YSYEKL. CDR3 length: 17 residues. CDR3 nucleotide sequence: TGCGCCAGCAGCCAAGTGAGAGATAGCGGGTCCCAAGAGACCCAGTACTTC. It specifies CASSQVRDSGSQETQYF.

This clonotype was observed many times. The chain links TRBV4-3 to TRBJ1-5; the D gene is possibly TRBD1 (6 bases). Looked up from germline, CDR1 is LGHNA and CDR2 is YSLEER. Trimming removed 1 base from V and 3 bases from J, with 10 bases in between. This CDR3 contains 15 residues. The CDR3 spells CASSQVQGNNQPQHF. The CDR3 DNA reads as TGCGCCAGCAGCCAAGTACAGGGTAACAATCAGCCCCAGCATTTT.

This clonotype was counted many times. The gene calls are TRBV6-5 and TRBJ2-7, with D possibly matching TRBD1 (6 bases). Germline CDR1 is MNHEY and CDR2 is SVGAGI. There are 15 residues in the CDR3. V shed 2 bases and J shed 4 bases, with 15 bases lying between them. For the CDR3, the DNA is TGTGCCAGCAGTTACGGGTCAGGGGAAAATTACGAGCAGTACTTC. Protein sequence: CASSYGSGENYEQYF.

This clonotype was detected ten times or more. CDR3: CASSLRQVPYEQYF. In DNA, the CDR3 is TGTGCCAGCAGCCTAAGACAGGTCCCCTACGAGCAGTACTTC. The chain employs TRBV14 and TRBJ2-7, with a tentative D call TRBD1 (6 bases). Trimming stripped 4 bases from V and 2 bases from J, with 12 bases between. Germline CDR1 SGHDN, CDR2 FVKESK. The CDR3 is 14 amino acids.

This clonotype was seen only a few times. The V gene is TRBV6-2 or TRBV6-3, the J gene TRBJ2-3; TRBD2 matches at 11 bases. The J segment lost 2 bases and the V segment lost 0 bases, leaving 4 bases of the junction unmatched. This CDR3 region has 17 residues. Germline CDR1 MNHEY, CDR2 SVGEGT. The CDR3 sequence is CASSYSTSGGHTDTQYF. The CDR3 region has the DNA TGTGCCAGCAGTTACTCCACTAGCGGGGGCCACACAGATACGCAGTATTTT.

Details on this clonotype: A much larger clonotype is one base distant, so this may be a read error. This chain uses TRBV7-2 with TRBJ2-7; a possible D gene is TRBD2 (5 bases). The CDR3 is 14 residues long. Looked up from germline, CDR1 is SGHTA and CDR2 is FQGNSA. The CDR3, as DNA: TGTGCCAGCAGCATAGCGATGGGAACCTACGAGCAGTACTTC. The encoded protein is CASSIAMGTYEQYF.

This clonotype was observed many times. The V call is TRBV20-1, the J call TRBJ2-3; a weak D match, TRBD2 (6 bases). Looked up from germline, CDR1 is DFQATT and CDR2 is SNEGSKA (reference sequence). This CDR3 has 11 amino acids. This CDR3 reads CTGEFTDTQYF. Written as DNA, the CDR3 is TGCACGGGGGAATTCACAGATACGCAGTATTTT.

This clonotype was recorded many times. The chain links TRBV15 to TRBJ2-3, with 9 bases that match TRBD1. V was pared by 1 base and J by 6 bases, with 8 bases of the junction left unmatched. The CDR3 contains 16 residues. Germline V lookup: CDR1 LNHNV, CDR2 YYDKDF (reference sequence). CDR3 bases: TGTGCCACCAGCAGAGTTGGGACAGGGAATGCGGATACGCAGTATTTT. This encodes CATSRVGTGNADTQYF.

Note on this clonotype: A much larger clone lies one base from this, so it may be a read error. The J gene is TRBJ2-1, the V gene TRBV5-1, with TRBD1 identical over 8 bases. The J segment lost 5 bases and the V segment lost 1 base, leaving 8 bases of the junction unmatched. Germline V gene data show CDR1 as SGHRS and CDR2 as YFSETQ. The CDR3 length is 16 residues. The CDR3 region has the DNA TGCGCCAGCAGCTTGAATGGACAGGGCCCTAACAATGAGCAGTTCTTC. Its translation: CASSLNGQGPNNEQFF.

In its sample, this clonotype was seen a few times. The chain has TRBV7-6 and TRBJ2-5; 9 bases agree with TRBD1. J was trimmed by 4 bases and V by 5 bases; bases with no gene match: 8. CDR3 length equals 15 residues. CDR1 is SGHVS, CDR2 FNYEAQ, per germline. In nucleotides, the CDR3 is TGTGCCAGCAGCCCCCGTGACAGGGGGTCAGAGACCCAGTACTTC. It encodes CASSPRDRGSETQYF.

This clonotype was recorded at least ten times. The chain has TRBV12-3 or TRBV12-4 and TRBJ2-7; TRBD2 is a possible D gene (5 bases). The CDR3 runs to 12 residues. The V gene lost 3 bases and the J gene lost 4 bases, with 7 bases spanning the gap. CDR3 DNA: TGTGCCAGCAGTTTTTCGGGGTACGAGCAGTACTTC. Amino acid sequence: CASSFSGYEQYF.

A single count supports this clonotype. A read error is possible here, since a much larger clone lies one base away. V and J are TRBV19 and TRBJ2-3, with 9 bases identical to TRBD2. The CDR3 consists of 16 residues. Per the germline V gene, CDR1 is LNHDA and CDR2 is SQIVND (reference sequence). CDR3 in amino acids: CASSIGSGGLTDAQYF. CDR3 nucleotide sequence: TGTGCCAGTAGTATAGGTAGCGGGGGACTCACAGATGCGCAGTATTTT.

Notes on this clonotype: This may stem from a read error, because a much larger clone lies one nucleotide away. The chain uses TRBV5-1 and TRBJ2-1; unclear D gene. This CDR3 region has 15 residues. Germline CDR1 SGHRS, CDR2 YFSETQ. In DNA form, the CDR3 reads TGCGCCAGCAGCTGGTCCGGAAACGAATACAATGAGCAGTCCTTC. It is translated as CASSWSGNEYNEQSF.

Details on this clonotype: This may come from a read error, since a much larger clone is one base off. The chain joins TRBV2 to TRBJ1-2; the match to TRBD1 covers 7 bases. Losses at the gene ends were 8 bases for V and 2 bases for J; bases not matched to a gene: 8. The CDR3 contains 14 residues. Germline CDR1 is SNHLY and CDR2 is FYNNEI. The CDR3 sequence is CASGAGGFNYGYTF. Here the CDR3 DNA reads TGTGCCAGCGGAGCAGGGGGTTTCAACTATGGCTACACCTTC.

This clonotype was picked up many times. The V call is TRBV29-1, the J call TRBJ2-7; D perhaps matches TRBD2 (6 bases). V lost 4 bases and J 0 bases, leaving 13 bases between the germline ends. The germline V gene encodes CDR1 SQVTM and CDR2 ANQGSEA. The length of the CDR3 is 14 residues. The CDR3 DNA sequence: TGCAGCGTTGTGAGTCTAGCGAACTCCTACGAGCAGTACTTC. Translated, it gives CSVVSLANSYEQYF.

This clonotype showed up just a few times. The chain carries TRBV30 and TRBJ1-5; D not resolved. Germline-derived CDR1 and CDR2 are GTSNPN and SVGIG (reference sequence). The V end was cut by 1 base, the J end by 0 bases, with 10 bases between. The CDR3 consists of 15 residues. CDR3: CAWSATEYSNQPQHF. The DNA of the CDR3 is TGTGCCTGGAGTGCGACCGAGTATAGCAATCAGCCCCAGCATTTT.

This clonotype was counted between two and nine times. The chain has TRBV12-3 or TRBV12-4 and TRBJ2-7, with TRBD2 identical over 7 bases. V was clipped by 5 bases and J by 5 bases; unmatched bases: 12. The CDR3 runs 15 residues. The CDR3 region is CASSPPGGRSNEQYF. The CDR3 nucleotides read TGTGCCAGCAGTCCACCGGGAGGCAGGTCCAACGAGCAGTACTTC.

At least ten counts were recorded for this clonotype. This chain connects TRBV7-9 to TRBJ1-5; possible D gene TRBD1, 5 bases. CDR1 SEHNR and CDR2 FQNEAQ come from the germline V gene (reference sequence). The CDR3 length is 17 residues. V was clipped by 6 bases and J by 0 bases, with 18 bases between them. The CDR3 DNA reads TGTGCCAGCAGTTCAGCCGGGGGACCTTATAGCAATCAGCCCCAGCATTTT. Residues: CASSSAGGPYSNQPQHF.

The sample holds many counts of this clonotype. The V call is TRBV4-3, the J call TRBJ1-1; D is undetermined. Trimming removed 0 bases at V and 2 bases at J, with 13 bases between. CDR1 LGHNA and CDR2 YSLEER come from the germline V gene. This CDR3 spans 16 amino acids. CDR3 loop: CASSQDVGNRNTEAFF. The CDR3 DNA sequence: TGCGCCAGCAGCCAAGATGTCGGGAACAGAAACACTGAAGCTTTCTTT.

This clonotype was detected many times. The CDR3 DNA sequence: TGTGCCAGCAGTTCCGCCGGACTGTTCTATGGCTACACCTTC. Protein sequence: CASSSAGLFYGYTF. This chain links TRBV6-5 with TRBJ1-2; D is undetermined. This CDR3 spans 14 amino acids. The germline V and J ends were trimmed by 4 bases and 4 bases, with 13 bases remaining between them. Per the germline V gene, CDR1 is MNHEY and CDR2 is SVGAGI.

At least ten counts were recorded for this clonotype. The chain uses TRBV19 and TRBJ2-7; 7 bases agree with TRBD1. The CDR3 spans 16 residues. Germline CDR1 and CDR2: LNHDA and SQIVND (reference sequence). V lost 2 bases and J lost 3; bases outside the gene matches: 10. The CDR3 region is CASSITLGQIYYEQYF. CDR3 coding DNA: TGTGCCAGTAGTATAACCCTGGGACAGATTTACTACGAGCAGTACTTC.

This clonotype was picked up many times. The chain has TRBV20-1 and TRBJ1-1, with D hard to call. The CDR3 loop spans 11 amino acids. Looked up from germline, CDR1 is DFQATT and CDR2 is SNEGSKA (reference sequence). Trimming left V 3 bases short and J 6 bases short, with 8 bases between. The CDR3 here is CSASGSAEAFF. Here the CDR3 DNA reads TGCAGTGCTAGTGGATCGGCTGAAGCTTTCTTT.

CDR3 bases: TGTGCCAGCAGTTTTATGGTACGGGAGGGCACAGATACGCAGTATTTT. Protein sequence: CASSFMVREGTDTQYF. V gene TRBV12-3 or TRBV12-4 combines with J gene TRBJ2-3, with 7 bases that match TRBD2. The CDR3 sequence is 16 residues long. V shed 3 bases and J 1 base; nucleotides not matched to a gene: 7.

This clonotype was seen a handful of times. Relative to the germline gene, one junction end is altered; a read error may explain this. This CDR3 is CSVRVVSSGSTDTQYF. Written as DNA, the CDR3 is TGCAGTGTTAGAGTAGTGTCTAGCGGGAGCACAGATACGCAGTATTTT. This chain uses TRBV20-1 with TRBJ2-3; 8 bases agree with TRBD2. The CDR3 loop spans 16 amino acids. Germline values: CDR1 DFQATT, CDR2 SNEGSKA (reference sequence).